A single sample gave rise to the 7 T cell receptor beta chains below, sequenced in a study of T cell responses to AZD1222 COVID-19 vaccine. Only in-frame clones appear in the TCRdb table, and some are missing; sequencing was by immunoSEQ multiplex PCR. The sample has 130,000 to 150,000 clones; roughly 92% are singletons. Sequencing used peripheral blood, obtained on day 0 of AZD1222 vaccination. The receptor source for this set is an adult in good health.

The CDR3: CASSLGTFGQPQHF. In DNA form, the CDR3 reads TGTGCCAGCAGTTTAGGGACATTCGGTCAGCCCCAGCATTTT. V gene TRBV28 combines with J gene TRBJ1-5; weak D call: TRBD1 (6 bases). Germline values: CDR1 MDHEN, CDR2 SYDVKM. The V end was cut by 2 bases, the J end by 6 bases, with 11 bases between. The CDR3 loop spans 14 amino acids. The full variable domain, its missing parts supplied by reference TRBV28 and TRBJ1-5, is DVKVTQSSRYLVKRTGEKVFLECVQDMDHENMFWYRQDPGLGLRLIYFSYDVKMKEKGDIPEGYSVSREKKERFSLILESASTNQTSMYLCASSLGTFGQPQHFGDGTRLSIL.

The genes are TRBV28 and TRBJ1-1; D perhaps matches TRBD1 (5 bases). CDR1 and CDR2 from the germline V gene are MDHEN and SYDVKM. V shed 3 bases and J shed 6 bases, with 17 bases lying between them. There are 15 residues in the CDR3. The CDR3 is CASSFLLGGIAEAFF. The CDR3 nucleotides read TGTGCCAGCAGTTTTTTGCTCGGGGGAATCGCTGAAGCTTTCTTT. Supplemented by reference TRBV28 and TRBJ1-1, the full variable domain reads DVKVTQSSRYLVKRTGEKVFLECVQDMDHENMFWYRQDPGLGLRLIYFSYDVKMKEKGDIPEGYSVSREKKERFSLILESASTNQTSMYLCASSFLLGGIAEAFFGQGTRLTVV.

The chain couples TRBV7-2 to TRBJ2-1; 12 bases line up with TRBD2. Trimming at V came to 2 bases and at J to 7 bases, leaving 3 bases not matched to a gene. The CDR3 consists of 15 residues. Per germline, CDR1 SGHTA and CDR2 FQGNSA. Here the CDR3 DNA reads TGTGCCAGCAGCTTACTAGCGGGAGGGCAAAATGAGCAGTTCTTC. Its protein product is CASSLLAGGQNEQFF.

This CDR3 is CASSPGTGGETQYF. DNA for the CDR3: TGTGCCAGCAGCCCAGGGACAGGTGGGGAGACCCAGTACTTC. The genes are TRBV9 and TRBJ2-5; TRBD1 aligns across 8 bases. The CDR3 is made up of 14 amino acids. V lost 4 bases and J lost 5; bases outside the gene matches: 7. Germline V gives CDR1 SGDLS, CDR2 YYNGEE.

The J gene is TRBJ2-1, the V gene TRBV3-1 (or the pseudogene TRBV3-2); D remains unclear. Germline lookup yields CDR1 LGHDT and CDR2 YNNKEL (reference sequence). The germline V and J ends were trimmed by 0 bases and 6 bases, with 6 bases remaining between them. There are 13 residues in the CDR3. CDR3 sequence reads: CASSQDRANEQFF. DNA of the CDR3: TGTGCCAGCAGCCAAGATCGGGCCAATGAGCAGTTCTTC.

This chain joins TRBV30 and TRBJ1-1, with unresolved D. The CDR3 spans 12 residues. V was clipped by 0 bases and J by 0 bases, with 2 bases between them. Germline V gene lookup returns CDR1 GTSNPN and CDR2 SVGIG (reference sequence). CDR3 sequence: CAWSVLNTEAFF. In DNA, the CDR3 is TGTGCCTGGAGTGTATTGAACACTGAAGCTTTCTTT.

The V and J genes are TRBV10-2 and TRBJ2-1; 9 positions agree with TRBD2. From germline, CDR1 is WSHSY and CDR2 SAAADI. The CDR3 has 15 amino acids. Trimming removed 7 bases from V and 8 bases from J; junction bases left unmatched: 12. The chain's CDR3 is CASKGLAFNRDEQFF. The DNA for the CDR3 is TGCGCCAGCAAGGGACTAGCCTTCAACCGGGATGAGCAGTTCTTC.